This T cell receptor (beta chain) is drawn from a study of T-cell reconstitution after alpha-beta-depleted transplantation in children. The CDR3 totals 14 residues. Deletions cut 4 bases from V and 6 bases from J, with 13 bases between. Germline lookup yields CDR1 SGHTA and CDR2 FQGTGA. Preparing the TCRbeta library involved the use of unique molecular identifiers. TCRdb re-called the PCR reads through MiXCR, storing one row per CDR3 protein. The repertoire holds hundreds of thousands of distinct CDR3 sequences, with around 16% as singletons. The source was PBMCs from the stem cell graft donor, collected from the stem cell graft. J is TRBJ1-5 and V is TRBV7-3; tentative D call: TRBD1 (6 bases). The receptor was derived from a human donor who donated a stem cell graft to a child with acute myeloid leukemia. CDR3 loop: CASSSQGNGQPQHF. The CDR3 nucleotides are TGTGCCAGCAGCTCACAGGGTAATGGTCAGCCCCAGCATTTT.